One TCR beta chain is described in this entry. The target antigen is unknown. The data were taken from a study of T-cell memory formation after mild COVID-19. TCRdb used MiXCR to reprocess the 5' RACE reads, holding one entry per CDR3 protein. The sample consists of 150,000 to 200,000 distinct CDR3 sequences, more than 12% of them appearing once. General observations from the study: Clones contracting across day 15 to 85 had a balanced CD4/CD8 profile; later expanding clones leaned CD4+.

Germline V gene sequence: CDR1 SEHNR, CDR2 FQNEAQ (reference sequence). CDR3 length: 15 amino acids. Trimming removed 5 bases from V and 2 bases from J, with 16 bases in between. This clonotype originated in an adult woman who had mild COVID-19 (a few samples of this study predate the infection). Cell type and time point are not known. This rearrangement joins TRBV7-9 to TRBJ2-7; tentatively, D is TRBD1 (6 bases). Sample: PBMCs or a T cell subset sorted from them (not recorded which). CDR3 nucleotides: TGTGCCAGCAGCCCCCGGGACACCCTTACCTACGAGCAGTACTTC. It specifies CASSPRDTLTYEQYF.